The 2 T cell receptor beta chains given below trace back to one sample, sequenced in a study of cytomegalovirus exposure and HLA in healthy donors. The primer mix had 60 Vbeta and 13 Jbeta primers. Assay used: immunoSEQ multiplex PCR; TCRdb lists only in-frame clones, some missing. Among over 130,000 clones listed, roughly three quarters were seen once. The sample taken for sequencing was PBMCs. The receptors come from a human donor in good health.

The chain has TRBV5-4 and TRBJ1-1; the D is unclear. CDR3 length equals 14 residues. Trimming stripped 5 bases from V and 5 bases from J, with 16 bases between. CDR1 SGHNT and CDR2 YYREEE come from the germline V gene (reference sequence). CDR3 residues: CASSVDTVATEAFF. DNA of the CDR3: TGTGCCAGCAGTGTCGATACGGTCGCGACTGAAGCTTTCTTT.

The gene calls are TRBV15 and TRBJ2-7; the D gene is possibly TRBD2 (5 bases). CDR3 length: 16 amino acids. Germline V lookup: CDR1 LNHNV, CDR2 YYDKDF (reference sequence). Trimming took 1 base from V and 4 from J, leaving 17 bases between them. The CDR3 spells CATSRGRLASPYEQYF. CDR3 sequence (DNA): TGTGCCACCAGCAGAGGAAGGCTAGCTAGTCCATACGAGCAGTACTTC. The complete variable domain, with remaining parts taken from reference TRBV15 and TRBJ2-7, reads DAMVIQNPRYQVTQFGKPVTLSCSQTLNHNVMYWYQQKSSQAPKLLFHYYDKDFNNEADTPDNFQSRRPNTSFCFLDIRSPGLGDTAMYLCATSRGRLASPYEQYFGPGTRLTVT.